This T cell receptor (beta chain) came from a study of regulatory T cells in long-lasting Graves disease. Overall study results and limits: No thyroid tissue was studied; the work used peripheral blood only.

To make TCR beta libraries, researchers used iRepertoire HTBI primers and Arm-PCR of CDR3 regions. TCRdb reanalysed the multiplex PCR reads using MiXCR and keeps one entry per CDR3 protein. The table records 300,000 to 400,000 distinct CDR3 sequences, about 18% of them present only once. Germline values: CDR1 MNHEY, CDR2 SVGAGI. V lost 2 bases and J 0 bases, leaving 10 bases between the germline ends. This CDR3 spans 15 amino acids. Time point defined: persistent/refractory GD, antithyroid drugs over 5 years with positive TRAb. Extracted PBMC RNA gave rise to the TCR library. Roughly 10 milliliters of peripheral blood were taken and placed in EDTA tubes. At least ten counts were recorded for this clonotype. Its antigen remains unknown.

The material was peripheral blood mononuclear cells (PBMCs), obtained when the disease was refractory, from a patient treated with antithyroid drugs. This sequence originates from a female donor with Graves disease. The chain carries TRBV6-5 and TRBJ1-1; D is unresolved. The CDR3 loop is CASSYGDLVNTEAFF. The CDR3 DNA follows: TGTGCCAGCAGTTACGGGGATTTAGTGAACACTGAAGCTTTCTTT.